This T cell receptor (beta chain) was recorded in a study of blood T cell repertoires in COVID-19. Background on the study: Some COVID-19 samples were acute and others convalescent; all came from the United States, Italy and Spain. From T cells, B-cell-depleted T cells, or PBMCs came the material, which was cDNA or gDNA.

TCRdb's copy holds only in-frame clones and misses some; the assay was immunoSEQ multiplex PCR. Counted here are more than 250,000 clones, around 87% occurring once; the ten biggest clones make up 5.3%. CDR1 is MGHRA and CDR2 is YSYEKL in the germline V gene. The CDR3 length is 15 residues. V shed 2 bases and J 5 bases; nucleotides not matched to a gene: 6. Participant age was roughly 18 to 95 years, and participants resided in fewer than 30 US areas. Input material: PBMCs or T cells enriched from blood (not recorded which). This chain links TRBV4-1 with TRBJ2-5; TRBD1 agrees at 9 bases. The sequence was obtained from a woman aged 25-40 years who had recovered from COVID-19. The CDR3 sequence is CASSQIATGGETQYF. In DNA form, the CDR3 reads TGCGCCAGCAGCCAAATCGCGACAGGGGGGGAGACCCAGTACTTC.